The 22 T cell receptor beta chains listed next were all sequenced from one sample in a study of low-dose radiotherapy and immunotherapy resistance in tumors. First-strand cDNA used TRAV- and TRBV-specific primers, covering alpha and beta chains. TCR amplification involved 20 to 25 PCR cycles with a constant-region primer and V-primer adapter. TCRdb passed the reads through MiXCR, listing each CDR3 protein once. The table lists around 10,000 distinct CDR3 sequences, approximately 55% of them singletons. The receptors here all came from a human donor with advanced metastatic prostate, ovarian, gallbladder or colorectal cancer (not recorded which). This table probably holds off-target reads from a library built for another chain.

This clonotype ranks as medium-sized. V gene TRBV6-6 combines with J gene TRBJ2-3; TRBD1 aligns across 10 bases. V trimming: 0 bases; J trimming: 2 bases; junction bases outside the gene matches: 5. Germline V gene lookup returns CDR1 MNHNY and CDR2 SVGAGI (reference sequence). This CDR3 is built from 17 residues. The DNA for the CDR3 is TGTGCCAGCAGTTACTCACCTGGGACAGGGGTCACAGATACGCAGTATTTT. Translated: CASSYSPGTGVTDTQYF.

Sample share makes this clonotype medium-sized. This chain uses TRBV18 with TRBJ2-7; possibly TRBD1 for D (5 bases). V lost 0 bases, J lost 2 bases, and 14 bases lay in between. The CDR3 has 16 residues. Germline V gene data show CDR1 as KGHSH and CDR2 as LQKENI. The CDR3 reads CASSPPVQGRTYEQYF. DNA for the CDR3: TGTGCCAGCTCACCACCGGTGCAGGGAAGAACCTACGAGCAGTACTTC.

The chain recombines TRBV28 with TRBJ1-1; D unresolved. The CDR3 has 12 amino acids. Between the trimmed V and J ends, which lost 5 bases and 1 base, there was a span of 5 bases. Per germline, CDR1 MDHEN and CDR2 SYDVKM. The CDR3 bases are TGTGCCAGCAGTGTGAGGAACACTGAAGCTTTCTTT. Residues: CASSVRNTEAFF.

V usage is TRBV6-5 and J usage is TRBJ2-2; D may be TRBD1 or TRBD2 (6 bases each). Germline V gene sequence: CDR1 MNHEY, CDR2 SVGAGI. The ends were cut back, 10 bases at V and 5 bases at J, with 17 bases in the middle. CDR3 length equals 14 residues. The CDR3: CAIRWGAQTGELFF. The CDR3, as DNA: TGTGCCATCCGATGGGGGGCGCAGACCGGGGAGCTGTTTTTT.

The rearrangement joins TRBV21-1 to TRBJ1-4; the table names TRBD1, a call not compared with the DNA. TRBV21-1 is a pseudogene. The CDR3 runs to 16 residues. This chain's CDR3 is CASRRAGTGKGEKLFF. Written as DNA, the CDR3 is TGTGCCAGCAGAAGAGCAGGGACAGGGAAAGGTGAAAAACTGTTTTTT.

The chain recombines TRBV20-1 with TRBJ1-6, with D possibly matching TRBD1 (6 bases). V lost 3 bases and J lost 10, with 13 bases in between. The CDR3 sequence is 13 residues long. Germline-derived CDR1 and CDR2 are DFQATT and SNEGSKA (reference sequence). The CDR3 loop reads CSASSQGSSPLHF. For the CDR3, the DNA is TGCAGTGCTAGCAGCCAGGGGAGCTCACCCCTCCACTTT.

The chain uses TRBV28 and TRBJ2-3, with D perhaps TRBD2 (6 bases). This CDR3 is built from 14 residues. V was trimmed by 6 bases and J by 3 bases, leaving 13 bases between them. CDR1 MDHEN and CDR2 SYDVKM come from the germline V gene. CDR3 sequence (DNA): TGTGCCAGCAGGGCGGGGCAGGTGACAGATACGCAGTATTTT. Protein sequence: CASRAGQVTDTQYF.

This clonotype was recorded a few times. V gene TRBV5-4 combines with J gene TRBJ2-7, with D possibly TRBD1 on 5 matching bases. Germline V lookup: CDR1 SGHNT, CDR2 YYREEE (reference sequence). V was cut by 5 bases and J by 7 bases, with 16 bases left in between. The CDR3 consists of 13 residues. CDR3 nucleotides: TGTGCCAGCAGGCCTCAGGACAAAAGGGAGCAGTACTTC. The encoded protein is CASRPQDKREQYF.

The table lists this clonotype with a few counts. The gene calls are TRBV28 and TRBJ2-1; 9 positions agree with TRBD2. The CDR3 consists of 14 residues. Germline CDR1 and CDR2: MDHEN and SYDVKM. The V and J ends lost 3 bases and 10 bases, in that order; junction bases with no gene match: 7. CDR3 in amino acids: CASSFVAGAGEQFF. Written as DNA, the CDR3 is TGTGCCAGCAGTTTCGTAGCGGGAGCTGGGGAGCAGTTCTTC. Full variable domain (rest looked up from reference TRBV28 and TRBJ2-1): DVKVTQSSRYLVKRTGEKVFLECVQDMDHENMFWYRQDPGLGLRLIYFSYDVKMKEKGDIPEGYSVSREKKERFSLILESASTNQTSMYLCASSFVAGAGEQFFGPGTRLTVL.

The rearrangement uses TRBV20-1 and TRBJ2-1; unclear D gene. CDR3 size: 11 residues. V was trimmed by 0 bases and J by 9 bases, leaving 6 bases between them. The germline CDR1 and CDR2 sequences are DFQATT and SNEGSKA (reference sequence). This chain's CDR3 is CSAREVGEQFF. CDR3 nucleotide sequence: TGCAGTGCTAGAGAGGTTGGTGAGCAGTTCTTC.

The chain recombines TRBV5-1 with TRBJ2-1, with 9 bases that match TRBD1. The ends lost 0 bases at V and 8 bases at J; junction bases unmatched: 6. Per germline, CDR1 SGHRS and CDR2 YFSETQ. The CDR3 extends over 15 amino acids. CDR3 sequence (DNA): TGCGCCAGCAGCTTGGCGGGACAGGGTGGTGATGAGCAGTTCTTC. This gives the protein CASSLAGQGGDEQFF.

There are a few counts of this clonotype. The chain links TRBV28 to TRBJ1-1; no definite D call. The germline CDR1 and CDR2 sequences are MDHEN and SYDVKM. V lost 7 bases to trimming and J lost 4 bases, with 10 bases between them. The CDR3 covers 12 residues. CDR3 nucleotide sequence: TGTGCCAGCACCCCCCGCGGCACTGAAGCTTTCTTT. It specifies CASTPRGTEAFF. The complete variable domain, with remaining parts taken from reference TRBV28 and TRBJ1-1, reads DVKVTQSSRYLVKRTGEKVFLECVQDMDHENMFWYRQDPGLGLRLIYFSYDVKMKEKGDIPEGYSVSREKKERFSLILESASTNQTSMYLCASTPRGTEAFFGQGTRLTVV.

This sequence joins TRBV4-2 and TRBJ2-1; D may be TRBD2 (5 bases). The germline V gene has CDR1 LGHNA and CDR2 YNFKEQ. The CDR3 has 15 residues. The V gene lost 4 bases and the J gene lost 4 bases, with 14 bases spanning the gap. The CDR3 bases are TGTGCCAGCAGCCCGACGGAGCTAGCTTACAATGAGCAGTTCTTC. Translating gives CASSPTELAYNEQFF.

Details on this clonotype: A much larger clone sits a single nucleotide away, making a read error possible. CDR3 in amino acids: CACNPVGTDTQYF. The DNA for the CDR3 is TGTGCCTGCAACCCGGTTGGCACAGATACGCAGTATTTT. This chain uses TRBV2 with TRBJ2-3; D gene unclear. The CDR3 runs 13 residues. The germline gives CDR1 SNHLY, CDR2 FYNNEI. The V and J ends lost 11 bases and 1 base respectively, with 13 bases between them.

The rearrangement joins TRBV4-1 to TRBJ2-7; no firm D call. Trimming pared 1 base from V and 7 bases from J, leaving 17 bases between. This CDR3 comprises 15 residues. Per germline, CDR1 MGHRA and CDR2 YSYEKL. The CDR3 reads CASSQVPAPNEEQYF. The CDR3 bases are TGCGCCAGCAGCCAAGTTCCCGCACCGAATGAGGAGCAGTACTTC.

This clonotype was seen a few times. The rearrangement joins TRBV12-5 to TRBJ2-3; D gene unclear. V shed 1 base and J shed 4 bases, with 9 bases lying between them. The germline gives CDR1 LGHNT, CDR2 FRNRAP. The CDR3 spans 14 residues. This CDR3 reads CASGLDPAPDTQYF. For the CDR3, the DNA is TGTGCTAGTGGTTTGGACCCTGCCCCAGATACGCAGTATTTT. The variable domain in full, completed from reference TRBV12-5 and TRBJ2-3, reads DARVTQTPRHKVTEMGQEVTMRCQPILGHNTVFWYRQTMMQGLELLAYFRNRAPLDDSGMPKDRFSAEMPDATLATLKIQPSEPRDSAVYFCASGLDPAPDTQYFGPGTRLTVL.

The chain carries TRBV30 and TRBJ2-1; D unresolved. Looked up from germline, CDR1 is GTSNPN and CDR2 is SVGIG (reference sequence). The CDR3 sequence is 13 residues long. V was cut by 4 bases and J by 2 bases, with 9 bases left in between. CDR3 in DNA: TGTGCCTGGACAGCCACACCCTACAATGAGCAGTTCTTC. This sequence encodes CAWTATPYNEQFF.

V and J are TRBV20-1 and TRBJ2-5; 11 bases map to TRBD1. The V and J ends lost 1 base and 4 bases, in that order; junction bases with no gene match: 17. Germline V gene data show CDR1 as DFQATT and CDR2 as SNEGSKA (reference sequence). CDR3 size: 19 residues. The CDR3 DNA follows: TGCAGTGCTAGAGCCAACTTTGCCGGGACAGGGGGTAGGGGAGAGACCCAGTACTTC. It is translated as CSARANFAGTGGRGETQYF.

This clonotype has just a few counts. The chain links TRBV18 to TRBJ2-3; 9 nucleotides match TRBD2. In germline, CDR1 is KGHSH, CDR2 LQKENI. The V segment lost 4 bases and the J segment 4 bases; nucleotides outside the gene matches: 3. The CDR3 runs 14 residues. In nucleotides, the CDR3 is TGTGCCAGCTCACGGACTAGCGTCGCAGATACGCAGTATTTT. Residues: CASSRTSVADTQYF.

The rearrangement uses TRBV20-1 and TRBJ2-3, with 10 bases lining up with TRBD2. This CDR3 is built from 14 residues. Unmatched junction bases numbered 11, after V lost 7 bases and J lost 7 bases. Germline values: CDR1 DFQATT, CDR2 SNEGSKA (reference sequence). In nucleotides, the CDR3 is TGCAGTGTCCCTCCTAGCGGGAGTTTGAATACGCAGTATTTT. Protein sequence: CSVPPSGSLNTQYF.

CDR3 protein: CASSLEQGMNTEAFF. CDR3 nucleotides: TGTGCCAGCAGCTTAGAACAGGGCATGAACACTGAAGCTTTCTTT. This chain uses TRBV7-3 with TRBJ1-1; a weak D match, TRBD1 (6 bases). The CDR3 has 15 amino acids. Trimming cost V 2 bases and J 0 bases, with 10 bases left between them. Germline V gene data show CDR1 as SGHTA and CDR2 as FQGTGA.

V and J are TRBV19 and TRBJ2-5; no clear D. This CDR3 has 12 amino acids. CDR1 is LNHDA and CDR2 is SQIVND in the germline V gene (reference sequence). V was cut by 4 bases and J by 5 bases, with 8 bases left in between. In DNA, the CDR3 is TGTGCCAGTAGTAGGGGTTCTGAGACCCAGTACTTC. It encodes CASSRGSETQYF. Looking up the rest from reference TRBV19 and TRBJ2-5 gives the full variable domain: DGGITQSPKYLFRKEGQNVTLSCEQNLNHDAMYWYRQDPGQGLRLIYYSQIVNDFQKGDIAEGYSVSREKKESFPLTVTSAQKNPTAFYLCASSRGSETQYFGPGTRLLVL.